A selection of T cell receptor beta chains follows, all from one sample in a study of T cells in Graves' hyperthyroidism and ophthalmopathy. TCRdb re-called the multiplex PCR reads with MiXCR, one entry per CDR3 protein. Here the sample spans under 750,000 distinct CDR3 sequences, 15% to 20% being singletons. The sequencing sample was made of blood. The source of these receptors is a woman aged 50 to 60 with Graves' hyperthyroidism that later progressed to Graves' ophthalmopathy. The CDR3 runs from the conserved cysteine through the conserved F or W.

CDR3aa | j_gene | v_gene
CASSQGLRTSYEQYF | TRBJ2-7 | TRBV7-9
CASSQAGTGGFGELFF | TRBJ2-2 | TRBV3-1
CSASGTGAPTNEKLFF | TRBJ1-4 | TRBV20-1
CASSLTHSDTQYF | TRBJ2-3 | TRBV7-3
CASTIRAETTEAFF | TRBJ1-1 | TRBV7-8
CAISVGLGYGYTF | TRBJ1-2 | TRBV10-3
CASSLGRRGGGYTF | TRBJ1-2 | TRBV13
CSAPQRSNQPQHF | TRBJ1-5 | TRBV20-1
CAGSKEGQGYDEAFF | TRBJ1-1 | TRBV12-3/TRBV12-4
CASSLMSLRDTQYF | TRBJ2-3 | TRBV7-3
CASSQVRTSDSGTQYF | TRBJ2-3 | TRBV3-1
CASSATEYSNQPQHF | TRBJ1-5 | TRBV18
CATSRRTSGGSYNEQFF | TRBJ2-1 | TRBV15
CASSLSTERYEQFF | TRBJ2-1 | TRBV27
CASRLGLGELFF | TRBJ2-2 | TRBV3-1
CASSLGRLAGESDTQYF | TRBJ2-3 | TRBV7-9
CASSLGQGALSNQPQHF | TRBJ1-5 | TRBV7-8
CASSPGQSNEQFF | TRBJ2-1 | TRBV27
CASSTGDRGSDGYTF | TRBJ1-2 | TRBV6-5
CASSPRGTGNTEAFF | TRBJ1-1 | TRBV6-1
CASSLGTSATQETQYF | TRBJ2-5 | TRBV12-3/TRBV12-4
CSALADRETQYF | TRBJ2-5 | TRBV20-1
CASSPAGLTDTQYF | TRBJ2-3 | TRBV18